This TCR beta chain was sequenced for a study of cytomegalovirus exposure and HLA in healthy donors. Study at large: Earlier findings included about 120 million unique TCR beta sequences obtained from 170 million or so T cells. Study outcomes and limitations: Researchers reported from a later analysis that most CMV-associated TCR beta chains appeared HLA-restricted. Being indistinguishable, some V segments were excluded, TRBV6-2 and TRBV6-3 among them. The number of N-insertions in an Asian-associated ancestry cluster was reportedly below the roughly 620-donor mean in a later analysis.

The sample holds one count of this clone. Its antigen is unidentified. Between the trimmed V and J ends, which lost 0 bases and 7 bases, there was a span of 9 bases. Germline V CDR1 and CDR2: SQVTM, ANQGSEA. CDR3 length equals 12 residues. PCR used 60 Vbeta primers and 13 Jbeta primers. Only in-frame clones appear in the TCRdb table, and some are missing; sequencing was by immunoSEQ multiplex PCR. The data contain about 120,000 clones, 77% of them singletons. V is TRBV29-1 and J is TRBJ1-2; TRBD1 might be the D (5 bases). The sequencing input was PBMCs. The sequence derives from a middle-aged man in good health and CMV-seropositive. CDR3 coding DNA: TGCAGCGTTGAAGAAAGGGGATTTGGCTACACCTTC. Encoded protein: CSVEERGFGYTF.